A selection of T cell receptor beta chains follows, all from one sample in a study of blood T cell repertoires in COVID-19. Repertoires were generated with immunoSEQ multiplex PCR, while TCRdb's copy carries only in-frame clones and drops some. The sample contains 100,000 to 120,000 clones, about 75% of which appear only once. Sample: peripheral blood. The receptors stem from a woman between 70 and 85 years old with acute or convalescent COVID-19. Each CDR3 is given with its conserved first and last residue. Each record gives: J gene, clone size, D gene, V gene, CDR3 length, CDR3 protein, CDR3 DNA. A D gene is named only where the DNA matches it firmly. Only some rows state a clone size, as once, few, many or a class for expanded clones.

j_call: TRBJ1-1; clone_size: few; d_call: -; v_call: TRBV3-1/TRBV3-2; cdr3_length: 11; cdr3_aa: CASQGGEGAFF; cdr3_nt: TGTGCCAGCCAGGGAGGGGAGGGAGCTTTCTTT
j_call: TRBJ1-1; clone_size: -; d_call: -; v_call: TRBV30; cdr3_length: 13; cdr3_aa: CAWRNTRNTEAFF; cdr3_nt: TGTGCCTGGAGGAATACGAGGAACACTGAAGCTTTCTTT
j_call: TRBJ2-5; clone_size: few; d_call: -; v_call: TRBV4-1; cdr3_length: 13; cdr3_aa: CASSPPGEETQYF; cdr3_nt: TGCGCCAGCAGCCCCCCCGGGGAGGAGACCCAGTACTTC
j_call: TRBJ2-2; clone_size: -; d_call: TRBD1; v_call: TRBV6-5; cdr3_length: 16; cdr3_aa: CASSYSPAGGTGELFF; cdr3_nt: TGTGCCAGCAGTTACAGTCCGGCAGGGGGTACCGGGGAGCTGTTTTTT
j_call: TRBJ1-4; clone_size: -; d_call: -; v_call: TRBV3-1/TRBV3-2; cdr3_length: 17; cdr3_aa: CASSFRQAGAFNEKLFF; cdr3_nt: TGTGCCAGCAGCTTCAGACAGGCCGGGGCCTTTAATGAAAAACTGTTTTTT
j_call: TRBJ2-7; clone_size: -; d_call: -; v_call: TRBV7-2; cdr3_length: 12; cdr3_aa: CASSLTEHEQYF; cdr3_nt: TGTGCCAGCAGCTTGACAGAGCACGAGCAGTACTTC
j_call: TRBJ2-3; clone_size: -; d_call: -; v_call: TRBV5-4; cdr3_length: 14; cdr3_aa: CASSLGLVTDTQYF; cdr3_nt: TGTGCCAGCAGCTTGGGCCTAGTAACAGATACGCAGTATTTT
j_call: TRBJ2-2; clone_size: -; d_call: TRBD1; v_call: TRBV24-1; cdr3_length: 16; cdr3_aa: CATLISPGQGAGELFF; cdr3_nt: TGTGCCACGTTGATTTCTCCGGGACAGGGGGCCGGGGAGCTGTTTTTT
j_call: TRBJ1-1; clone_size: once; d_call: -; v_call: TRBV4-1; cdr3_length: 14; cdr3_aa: CASTLEEVNAEAFF; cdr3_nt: TGCGCCAGCACCCTAGAAGAGGTGAATGCTGAAGCTTTCTTT
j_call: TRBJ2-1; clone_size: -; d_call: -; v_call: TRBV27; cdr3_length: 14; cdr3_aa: CASSRGTAYNEQFF; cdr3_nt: TGTGCCAGCAGTCGGGGGACAGCCTACAATGAGCAGTTCTTC
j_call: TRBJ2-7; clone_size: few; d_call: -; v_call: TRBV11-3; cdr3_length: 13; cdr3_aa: CASSLTQGYEQYF; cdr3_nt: TGTGCCAGCAGCTTAACACAGGGCTACGAGCAGTACTTC
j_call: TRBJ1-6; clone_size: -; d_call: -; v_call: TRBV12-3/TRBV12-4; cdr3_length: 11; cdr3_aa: CASSSGGPLHF; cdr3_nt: TGTGCCAGCAGTTCCGGGGGACCCCTCCACTTT
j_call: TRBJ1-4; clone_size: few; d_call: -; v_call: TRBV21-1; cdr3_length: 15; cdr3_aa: CASSRNSSTNEKLFF; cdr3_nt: TGTGCCAGCAGCAGAAACAGCTCAACTAATGAAAAACTGTTTTTT
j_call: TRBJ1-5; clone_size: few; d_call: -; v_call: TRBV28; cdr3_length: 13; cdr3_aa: CGAGADSNQPQHF; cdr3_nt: TGTGGAGCGGGGGCCGATAGCAATCAGCCCCAGCATTTT
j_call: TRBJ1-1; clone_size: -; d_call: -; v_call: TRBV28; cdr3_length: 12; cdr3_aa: CASSFVRTEAFF; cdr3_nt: TGTGCCAGCAGTTTTGTCAGGACTGAAGCTTTCTTT
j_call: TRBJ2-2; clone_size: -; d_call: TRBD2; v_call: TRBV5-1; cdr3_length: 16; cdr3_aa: CASSLKAGGPTGELFF; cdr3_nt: TGCGCCAGCAGCTTGAAAGCGGGGGGACCCACCGGGGAGCTGTTTTTT
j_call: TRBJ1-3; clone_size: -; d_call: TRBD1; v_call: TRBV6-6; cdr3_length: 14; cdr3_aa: CASSMGQSGNTIYF; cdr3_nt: TGTGCCAGCAGTATGGGACAGTCGGGAAACACCATATATTTT
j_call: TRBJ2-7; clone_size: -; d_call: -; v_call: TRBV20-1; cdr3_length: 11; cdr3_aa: CSASWGDEQYF; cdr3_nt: TGCAGTGCCTCCTGGGGGGACGAGCAGTACTTC
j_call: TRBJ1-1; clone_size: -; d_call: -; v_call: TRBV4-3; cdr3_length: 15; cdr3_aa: CASSQGGGMKTEAFF; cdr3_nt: TGCGCCAGCAGCCAAGGAGGGGGTATGAAAACTGAAGCTTTCTTT
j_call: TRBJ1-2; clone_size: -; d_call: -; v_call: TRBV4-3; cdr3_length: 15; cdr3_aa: CASSRDYLYSYGYTF; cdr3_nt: TGCGCCAGCAGCAGGGACTACCTGTACTCTTATGGCTACACCTTC
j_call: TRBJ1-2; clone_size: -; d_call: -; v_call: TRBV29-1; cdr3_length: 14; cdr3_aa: CSVVDGGGYYGYTF; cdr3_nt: TGCAGCGTTGTTGATGGGGGAGGATACTATGGCTACACCTTC
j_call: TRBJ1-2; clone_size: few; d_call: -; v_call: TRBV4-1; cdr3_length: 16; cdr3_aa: CASSHPRADSNYGYTF; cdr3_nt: TGCGCCAGCAGCCACCCTAGGGCGGACAGTAACTATGGCTACACCTTC
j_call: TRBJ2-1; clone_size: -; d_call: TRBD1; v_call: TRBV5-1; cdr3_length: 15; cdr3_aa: CASSATGERYNEQFF; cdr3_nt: TGCGCCAGCAGCGCCACAGGGGAACGGTACAATGAGCAGTTCTTC
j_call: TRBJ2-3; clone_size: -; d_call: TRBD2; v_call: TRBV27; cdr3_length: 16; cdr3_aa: CASSPRLAGVTDTQYF; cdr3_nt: TGTGCCAGCAGTCCCCGACTAGCGGGGGTGACAGATACGCAGTATTTT
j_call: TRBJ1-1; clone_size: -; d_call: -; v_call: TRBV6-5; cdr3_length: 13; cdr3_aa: CASRQTETTEAFF; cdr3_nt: TGTGCCAGCAGACAGACAGAGACCACTGAAGCTTTCTTT
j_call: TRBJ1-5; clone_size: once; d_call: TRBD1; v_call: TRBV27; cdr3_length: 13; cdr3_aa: CASRRDRGQPQHF; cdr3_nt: TGTGCCAGCCGAAGGGACAGGGGCCAGCCCCAGCATTTT
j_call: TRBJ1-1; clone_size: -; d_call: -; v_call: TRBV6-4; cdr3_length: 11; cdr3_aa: CATPRGQEAFF; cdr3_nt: TGTGCCACCCCCCGTGGACAGGAAGCTTTCTTT
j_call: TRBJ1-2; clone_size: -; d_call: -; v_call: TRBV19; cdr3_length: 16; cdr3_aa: CASSIDASTPGLGYTF; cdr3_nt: TGTGCCAGTAGTATAGATGCCTCAACCCCAGGATTGGGCTACACCTTC
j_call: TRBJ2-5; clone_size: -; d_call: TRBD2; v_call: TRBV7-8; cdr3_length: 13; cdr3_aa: CASSWTRGETQYF; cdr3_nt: TGTGCCAGCAGCTGGACTAGGGGAGAGACCCAGTACTTC
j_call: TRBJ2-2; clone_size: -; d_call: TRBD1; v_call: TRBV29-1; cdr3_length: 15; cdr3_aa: CSVALDRANTGELFF; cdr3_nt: TGCAGCGTTGCCTTAGACAGGGCGAACACCGGGGAGCTGTTTTTT
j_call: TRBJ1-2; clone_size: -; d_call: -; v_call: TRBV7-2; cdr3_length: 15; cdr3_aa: CASSLAPGLLYGYTF; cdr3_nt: TGTGCCAGCAGCTTAGCCCCAGGCCTCTTATATGGCTACACCTTC
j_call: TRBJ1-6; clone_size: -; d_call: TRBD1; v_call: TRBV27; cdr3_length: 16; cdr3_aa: CASRAPAGTGGSPLHF; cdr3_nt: TGTGCCAGTAGGGCCCCCGCCGGGACAGGCGGATCACCCCTCCACTTT
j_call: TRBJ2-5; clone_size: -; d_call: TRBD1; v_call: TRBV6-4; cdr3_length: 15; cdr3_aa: CASSDSGTVGETQYF; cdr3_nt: TGTGCCAGCAGTGACTCCGGGACAGTTGGGGAGACCCAGTACTTC
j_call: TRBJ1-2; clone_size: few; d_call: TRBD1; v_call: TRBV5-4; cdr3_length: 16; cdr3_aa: CASSPSTGLPLWGYTF; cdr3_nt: TGTGCCAGCAGCCCTTCGACAGGGCTACCACTATGGGGCTACACCTTC
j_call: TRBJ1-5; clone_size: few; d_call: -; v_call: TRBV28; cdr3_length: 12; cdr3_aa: CASSSGVQPQHF; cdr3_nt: TGTGCCAGCAGCTCAGGGGTGCAGCCCCAGCATTTT
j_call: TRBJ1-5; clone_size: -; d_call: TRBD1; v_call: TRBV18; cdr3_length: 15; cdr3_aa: CASSPFRGRNQPQHF; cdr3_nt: TGTGCCAGCTCACCGTTCAGGGGGCGCAATCAGCCCCAGCATTTT
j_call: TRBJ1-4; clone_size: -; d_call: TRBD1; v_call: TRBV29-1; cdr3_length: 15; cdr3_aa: CSATETTGPNEKLFF; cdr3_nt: TGCAGCGCAACCGAAACGACAGGGCCTAATGAAAAACTGTTTTTT
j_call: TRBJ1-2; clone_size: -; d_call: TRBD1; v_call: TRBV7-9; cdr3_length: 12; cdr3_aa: CASSPTGNGYTF; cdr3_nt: TGTGCCAGCAGCCCGACAGGGAATGGCTACACCTTC
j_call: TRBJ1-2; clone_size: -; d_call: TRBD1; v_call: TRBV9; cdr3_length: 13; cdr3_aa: CASSSIQGVGYTF; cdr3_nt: TGTGCCAGCAGCTCGATCCAGGGGGTTGGCTACACCTTC
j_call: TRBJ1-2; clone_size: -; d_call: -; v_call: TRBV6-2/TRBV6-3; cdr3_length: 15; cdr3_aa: CASSYSRGVGYGYTF; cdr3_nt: TGTGCCAGCAGTTACTCGCGGGGTGTAGGCTATGGCTACACCTTC
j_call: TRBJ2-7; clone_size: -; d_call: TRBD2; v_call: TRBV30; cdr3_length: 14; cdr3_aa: CAWRVSGGAREQYF; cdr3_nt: TGTGCCTGGCGGGTTAGCGGGGGGGCCCGAGAGCAGTACTTC
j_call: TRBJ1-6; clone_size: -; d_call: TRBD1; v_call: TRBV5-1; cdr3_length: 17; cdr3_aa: CASSQQSTGPINSPLHF; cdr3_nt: TGCGCCAGCAGCCAGCAATCGACAGGGCCGATTAATTCACCCCTCCACTTT
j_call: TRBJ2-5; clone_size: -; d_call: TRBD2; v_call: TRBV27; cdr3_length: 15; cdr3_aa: CASSFRAGGQETQYF; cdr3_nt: TGTGCCAGCAGTTTTCGAGCGGGGGGCCAAGAGACCCAGTACTTC
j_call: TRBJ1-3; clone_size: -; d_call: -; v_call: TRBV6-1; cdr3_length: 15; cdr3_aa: CASSESPGRRNTIYF; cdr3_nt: TGTGCCAGCAGTGAATCCCCGGGGAGGAGAAACACCATATATTTT
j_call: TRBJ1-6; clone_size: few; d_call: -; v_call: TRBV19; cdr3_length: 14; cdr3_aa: CASSNLDKRSPLHF; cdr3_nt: TGTGCCAGTAGTAATTTGGACAAACGTTCACCCCTCCACTTT
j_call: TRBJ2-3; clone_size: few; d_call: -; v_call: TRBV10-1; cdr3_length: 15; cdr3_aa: CASSGSGVQGDTQYF; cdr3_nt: TGCGCCAGCAGTGGATCGGGGGTTCAGGGAGATACGCAGTATTTT
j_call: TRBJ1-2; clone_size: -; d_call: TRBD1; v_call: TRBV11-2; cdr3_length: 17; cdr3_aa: CASSLDRLTGGAGGYTF; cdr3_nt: TGTGCCAGCAGCTTAGATCGGCTGACAGGGGGCGCCGGTGGCTACACCTTC
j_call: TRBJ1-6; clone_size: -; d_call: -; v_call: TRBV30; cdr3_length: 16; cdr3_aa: CAWSVGSPANNSPLHF; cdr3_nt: TGTGCCTGGAGTGTAGGTAGCCCGGCGAATAATTCACCCCTCCACTTT